This is a list of T cell receptor beta chains from one sample in a study of cytomegalovirus exposure and HLA in healthy donors. Sequencing used immunoSEQ multiplex PCR; TCRdb keeps in-frame clones, though not all of them. The sample has around 67,000 clones; around 87% are singletons. Material for sequencing was PBMCs. The receptors shown here come from a woman in her twenties or thirties in good health and CMV-seropositive. CDR3s include the opening cysteine and the closing phenylalanine or tryptophan. D genes are given only for firm matches. Not every row has a clone size; where given, it reads once, few, many or a size class.

14	TRBD1	.	TRBV28	TRBJ1-1	TGTGCCAGCAGGACAGGGGGTTTCAACACTGAAGCTTTCTTT	CASRTGGFNTEAFF
14	.	.	TRBV28	TRBJ2-1	TGTGCCAGCCAGCGCCTAGGACACACGAATGAGCAGTTCTTC	CASQRLGHTNEQFF
13	.	few	TRBV6-5	TRBJ1-5	TGTGCCAGCAGCCGAGAATATTTTCAGCCCCAGCATTTT	CASSREYFQPQHF
17	TRBD1	.	TRBV7-2	TRBJ1-1	TGTGCCAGCAGCTTACGCGCCCCGAGACAGGGTTCCACTGAAGCTTTCTTT	CASSLRAPRQGSTEAFF
16	TRBD2	.	TRBV19	TRBJ2-1	TGTGCCAGTAGTTCGACTAGCCTGGGCCCCTACAATGAGCAGTTCTTC	CASSSTSLGPYNEQFF
12	.	.	TRBV6-5	TRBJ1-1	TGTGCCAGCAGTTACGGAGGGACTGAAGCTTTCTTT	CASSYGGTEAFF
14	TRBD2	.	TRBV5-1	TRBJ2-7	TGCGCCAGCAGCTTTGTAGCGGGATCGGGCGAGCAGTACTTC	CASSFVAGSGEQYF
18	.	.	TRBV7-5	TRBJ2-5	TGTGTCAAAAGCTTAGCGCCCCCTAGCGGGAGGGCCGGGGAGACCCAGTACTTC	CVKSLAPPSGRAGETQYF
14	.	.	TRBV28	TRBJ1-4	TGTGCCAGCGGAACCGGACTATTTAATGAAAAACTGTTTTTT	CASGTGLFNEKLFF
14	TRBD2	.	TRBV5-1	TRBJ2-3	TGCGCCAGCAGCCCCCCTAGCGGGTCCGATACGCAGTATTTT	CASSPPSGSDTQYF
14	.	.	TRBV11-2	TRBJ1-2	TGTGCCAGCAGCTTCTACACACAGGCCTATGGCTACACCTTC	CASSFYTQAYGYTF
14	.	.	TRBV5-1	TRBJ2-7	TGCGCCAGCAGCTTGGCGACAGGTTCCTACGAGCAGTACTTC	CASSLATGSYEQYF